The 7 T cell receptor beta chains listed next were all sequenced from one sample in a study of shared clonotypes between healthy human individuals. Sequenced by immunoSEQ multiplex PCR; TCRdb stores in-frame clones only, minus some. The sample includes about 490,000 clones, 70% to 80% seen only once; the top ten take roughly 13%. Input material: PBMCs. Receptor source: a woman aged 35 to 49 in good health. Some clones in this sample may be carry-over from other donors' samples.

The chain couples TRBV2 to TRBJ2-5; 7 bases match TRBD2. Germline assignment: CDR1 SNHLY and CDR2 FYNNEI. There are 14 residues in the CDR3. With 2 bases clipped from V and 5 bases from J, the junction kept 5 bases outside the gene matches. DNA of the CDR3: TGTGCCAGCAGTGAAAATAGCGGGCAGGAGACCCAGTACTTC. It encodes CASSENSGQETQYF.

This clone came up once. V gene TRBV2 combines with J gene TRBJ1-5; D not resolved. V was cut by 9 bases and J by 4 bases, with 13 bases left in between. Germline CDR1 reads SNHLY; CDR2 reads FYNNEI. The length of the CDR3 is 13 residues. The CDR3 region is CASRRLVNQPQHF. In nucleotides, the CDR3 is TGTGCCAGTAGACGCCTGGTTAATCAGCCCCAGCATTTT.

This rearrangement joins TRBV5-6 to TRBJ2-3; no firm D call. The V gene lost 3 bases and the J gene lost 2 bases, with 10 bases spanning the gap. The CDR3 contains 14 residues. Germline V lookup: CDR1 SGHDT, CDR2 YYEEEE. The CDR3 region is CASSSSVYTDTQYF. CDR3 DNA: TGTGCCAGCAGCTCCAGCGTTTACACAGATACGCAGTATTTT. Filled out from reference TRBV5-6 and TRBJ2-3, the complete variable domain reads DAGVTQSPTHLIKTRGQQVTLRCSPKSGHDTVSWYQQALGQGPQFIFQYYEEEERQRGNFPDRFSGHQFPNYSSELNVNALLLGDSALYLCASSSSVYTDTQYFGPGTRLTVL.

The V and J genes are TRBV4-1 and TRBJ2-1; 7 bases are shared with TRBD2. Germline lookup yields CDR1 MGHRA and CDR2 YSYEKL. Trimming removed 3 bases from V and 9 bases from J; junction bases left unmatched: 8. The CDR3 contains 14 residues. The CDR3 sequence: CASSHTNQRGEQFF. In DNA form, the CDR3 reads TGCGCCAGCAGCCACACTAATCAGCGGGGTGAGCAGTTCTTC.

A note on this clone: This likely came from a read error, as a far larger clone is one base away. This sample also contains other DNA sequences that code for the same CDR3. This chain uses TRBV19 with TRBJ1-2; 10 bases align to TRBD1. CDR1 and CDR2 from the germline V gene are LNHDA and SQIVND (reference sequence). The V gene end was trimmed by 5 bases and the J gene end by 7 bases; junction bases not matched to a gene: 13. The CDR3 has 16 amino acids. The chain's CDR3 is CASSPPPGTGDFGYTF. The CDR3 DNA sequence: TGTGCCAGTAGTCCCCCCCCCGGGACAGGGGACTTTGGCTACACCTTC. The full variable domain, its missing parts supplied by reference TRBV19 and TRBJ1-2, is DGGITQSPKYLFRKEGQNVTLSCEQNLNHDAMYWYRQDPGQGLRLIYYSQIVNDFQKGDIAEGYSVSREKKESFPLTVTSAQKNPTAFYLCASSPPPGTGDFGYTFGSGTRLTVV.

The chain couples TRBV5-1 to TRBJ1-3, with TRBD1 as a possible D gene (5 bases). This CDR3 spans 15 amino acids. Per germline, CDR1 SGHRS and CDR2 YFSETQ. Trimming took 7 bases from V and 0 from J, leaving 14 bases between them. The CDR3 loop reads CASSPGGYSGNTIYF. CDR3 DNA sequence: TGCGCCAGCTCTCCTGGGGGTTACTCTGGAAACACCATATATTTT. The full variable domain, with the rest looked up from reference TRBV5-1 and TRBJ1-3, is KAGVTQTPRYLIKTRGQQVTLSCSPISGHRSVSWYQQTPGQGLQFLFEYFSETQRNKGNFPGRFSGRQFSNSRSEMNVSTLELGDSALYLCASSPGGYSGNTIYFGEGSWLTVV.

The J gene is TRBJ2-7, the V gene TRBV25-1; 7 nucleotides line up with TRBD1. V gave up 6 bases and J gave up 6 bases; unmatched junction bases: 14. The CDR3 contains 15 residues. Germline V CDR1 and CDR2: MGHDK, SYGVNS. The CDR3 region has the DNA TGTGCCAGCAGCCCCGGCGGGTGGCAGGGGGTCGAGCAGTACTTC. Residues: CASSPGGWQGVEQYF.